The source of this T cell receptor (beta chain) is a study of blood T cell repertoires in COVID-19. Study background: Samples taken during acute and convalescent COVID-19 were collected in the United States, Italy and Spain. Sources were T cells, B-cell-depleted T cells, or PBMCs; the material itself was cDNA or gDNA.

Authors' data handling: Researchers report that nucleated cell counts were estimated from reference gene primer amplification. Assay used: immunoSEQ multiplex PCR; TCRdb lists only in-frame clones, some missing. D and trimming come from the DNA, and the V and J calls and clone size come from that table. The table includes approximately 160,000 clones, about 82% detected once. Germline assignment: CDR1 MNHEY and CDR2 SMNVEV (reference sequence). V was pared by 4 bases and J by 5 bases, with 18 bases between. The CDR3 is 16 amino acids. The sample comprised peripheral blood. V usage is TRBV27 and J usage is TRBJ1-5; D is possibly TRBD1 (6 bases). The TCR originated in a man aged 45-65 years with active or convalescent COVID-19. The CDR3 loop is CASSSSSQGTHQPQHF. The CDR3 DNA reads TGTGCCAGCAGTTCTTCCTCACAGGGTACCCATCAGCCCCAGCATTTT.